Listed below are T cell receptor beta chains from one sample, sequenced in a study of siplizumab effects on memory and regulatory T cells. TCRdb's copy holds only in-frame clones and misses some; the assay was immunoSEQ multiplex PCR. This table holds nearly 95,000 clones, 94% found once. The specimen was non-Treg CD4+ T cells sorted from blood. Every receptor here comes from a human donor in good health. Both conserved end residues are part of each CDR3. Fields, in order: D gene, clone size, V gene, J gene, CDR3 DNA, CDR3 protein. A D gene is named only where the DNA matches it firmly. Expanded clones are given a class, and other clones once, few, many or no size at all.

D: TRBD1
size: .
V: TRBV7-2
J: TRBJ2-1
DNA: TGTGCCAGCAGCTCGACAGGGTGGCAGCAGTTCTTC
CDR3: CASSSTGWQQFF

D: TRBD2
size: few
V: TRBV4-1
J: TRBJ2-4
DNA: TGCGCCAGCAGCCCCGGGAGGGGAGCCAAAAACATTCAGTACTTC
CDR3: CASSPGRGAKNIQYF

D: TRBD1
size: .
V: TRBV30
J: TRBJ2-7
DNA: TGTGCCTGGAGGAGGGACAGGGACTCCTACGAGCAGTACTTC
CDR3: CAWRRDRDSYEQYF

D: TRBD1
size: .
V: TRBV27
J: TRBJ1-6
DNA: TGTGCCAGCAGTCCGGGGACAGCTAATTCACCCCTCCACTTT
CDR3: CASSPGTANSPLHF

D: .
size: .
V: TRBV27
J: TRBJ1-5
DNA: TGTGCCAGCAGTTTACGCCAGGGTAGCAATCAGCCCCAGCATTTT
CDR3: CASSLRQGSNQPQHF

D: TRBD2
size: .
V: TRBV5-4
J: TRBJ2-7
DNA: TGTGCCAGCAGCTCACTAGCGGGGCCGGGGGAGCAGTACTTC
CDR3: CASSSLAGPGEQYF

D: .
size: .
V: TRBV6-6
J: TRBJ1-5
DNA: TGTGCCAGCAGTTACCTTGGACCCGATAGCAATCAGCCCCAGCATTTT
CDR3: CASSYLGPDSNQPQHF

D: TRBD1
size: .
V: TRBV30
J: TRBJ1-2
DNA: TGTGCCTGGAGTGTACGCGGGACAGCGTATGGCTACACCTTC
CDR3: CAWSVRGTAYGYTF

D: .
size: .
V: TRBV6-1
J: TRBJ1-5
DNA: TGCGCCAGCTCGGCCCTAGGAAATCAGCCCCAGCATTTT
CDR3: CASSALGNQPQHF

D: TRBD1
size: .
V: TRBV2
J: TRBJ2-2
DNA: TGTGCCAGCAGGGACAGGGGGCATACCGGGGAGCTGTTTTTT
CDR3: CASRDRGHTGELFF

D: .
size: .
V: TRBV5-1
J: TRBJ1-2
DNA: TGCGCCAGCAGCTTGTCAGGCCCCTATGGCTACACCTTC
CDR3: CASSLSGPYGYTF

D: TRBD2
size: .
V: TRBV5-1
J: TRBJ2-2
DNA: TGCGCCAGCAGCTTTAACAGCGGGGGAAGAGAGACCGGGGAGCTGTTTTTT
CDR3: CASSFNSGGRETGELFF

D: .
size: .
V: TRBV6-6
J: TRBJ2-1
DNA: TGTGCCAGCAGTTATACCGACAGGCGGCACAGAAATGAGCAGTTCTTC
CDR3: CASSYTDRRHRNEQFF

D: .
size: .
V: TRBV11-3
J: TRBJ2-5
DNA: TGTGCCAGCAGCCGCCAGGGGAGGCGGCAAGAGACCCAGTACTTC
CDR3: CASSRQGRRQETQYF

D: .
size: .
V: TRBV5-1
J: TRBJ1-1
DNA: TGCGCCAGCAGCTCGACAGGGAACACTGAAGCTTTCTTT
CDR3: CASSSTGNTEAFF

D: TRBD1
size: .
V: TRBV27
J: TRBJ2-1
DNA: TGTGCCAGCAGTTCCGCGGACAGGGAGGATGAGCAGTTCTTC
CDR3: CASSSADREDEQFF

D: .
size: once
V: TRBV7-9
J: TRBJ1-3
DNA: TGTGCCAGCAGTCGAGGAGGGATTGCGGACACCATATATTTT
CDR3: CASSRGGIADTIYF